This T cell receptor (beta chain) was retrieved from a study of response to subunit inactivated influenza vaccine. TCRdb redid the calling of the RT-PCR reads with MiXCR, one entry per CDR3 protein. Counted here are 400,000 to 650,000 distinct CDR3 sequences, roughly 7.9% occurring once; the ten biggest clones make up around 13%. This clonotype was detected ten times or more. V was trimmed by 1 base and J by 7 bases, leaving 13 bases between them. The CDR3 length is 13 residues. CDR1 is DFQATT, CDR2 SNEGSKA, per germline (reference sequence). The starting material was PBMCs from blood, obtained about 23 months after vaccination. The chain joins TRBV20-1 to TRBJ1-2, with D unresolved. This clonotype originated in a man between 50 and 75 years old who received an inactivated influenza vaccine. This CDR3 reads CSARAVSAFGYTF. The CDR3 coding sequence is TGCAGTGCTAGAGCTGTATCCGCTTTTGGCTACACCTTC.